The 30 T cell receptor beta chains below come from one sample, sequenced in a study of blood T cell repertoires in COVID-19. The table came from immunoSEQ multiplex PCR; TCRdb's copy has only in-frame clones and leaves some out. The table has some 240,000 clones, roughly 84% seen once. The specimen sequenced was peripheral blood. All receptors come from a woman between 35 and 50 years old who had recovered from COVID-19.

A word on this clone: The same CDR3 arises from other DNA sequences in this sample as well. The chain uses TRBV30 and TRBJ1-5; D is uncertain. This CDR3 comprises 13 residues. V was trimmed by 2 bases and J by 7 bases, leaving 12 bases between them. Germline CDR1 reads GTSNPN; CDR2 reads SVGIG (reference sequence). The CDR3 spells CAWSPREDQPQHF. CDR3 nucleotides: TGTGCCTGGAGTCCAAGGGAGGACCAGCCCCAGCATTTT.

The genes are TRBV5-5 and TRBJ1-1, with TRBD1 identical over 9 bases. V gave up 4 bases and J gave up 1 base; unmatched junction bases: 5. Germline V gene sequence: CDR1 SGHKS, CDR2 YYEKEE (reference sequence). The CDR3 is made up of 15 amino acids. CDR3 region: CASSLRDRENTEAFF. The CDR3 nucleotides are TGTGCCAGCAGCCTCCGGGACAGGGAGAACACTGAAGCTTTCTTT.

This chain links TRBV11-3 with TRBJ1-4; tentative D call: TRBD1 (5 bases). The germline gives CDR1 SGHNT, CDR2 YENEEA. Trimming cost V 5 bases and J 3 bases, with 16 bases left between them. The CDR3 is 16 amino acids. The CDR3 nucleotides read TGTGCCAGCAGCAAACCAGGGTTTCGGTCTAATGAAAAACTGTTTTTT. The encoded protein is CASSKPGFRSNEKLFF.

The V call is TRBV5-4, the J call TRBJ1-4, with D possibly being TRBD1 (5 bases). This CDR3 region has 14 residues. Germline loops: CDR1 SGHNT, CDR2 YYREEE (reference sequence). V lost 4 bases and J lost 4, with 11 bases in between. CDR3: CASSRPGLNEKLFF. The CDR3 region has the DNA TGTGCCAGCAGCCGACCGGGACTTAATGAAAAACTGTTTTTT.

V is TRBV5-6 and J is TRBJ2-2; 12 nucleotides match TRBD2. The trim removed 4 bases at V and 5 bases at J, leaving 9 bases unmatched. The CDR3 has 17 residues. In germline, CDR1 is SGHDT, CDR2 YYEEEE. CDR3 coding DNA: TGTGCCAGCAGCCATCTAGCGGGGGGGCGGAGGACCGGGGAGCTGTTTTTT. It specifies CASSHLAGGRRTGELFF.

This clone was recorded once. The chain carries TRBV11-2 and TRBJ2-7; 7 positions match TRBD1. CDR1 is SGHAT, CDR2 FQNNGV, per germline. The junction had 16 bases not matched to a gene; V was cut back by 7 bases and J by 4 bases. The CDR3 totals 16 residues. The CDR3 nucleotides read TGTGCCAGCACCTCATTGGGGCAGGGGGTCCTATACGAGCAGTACTTC. It is translated as CASTSLGQGVLYEQYF.

This chain uses TRBV5-5 with TRBJ2-7, with a tentative D call TRBD1 (6 bases). This CDR3 region has 15 residues. V shed 1 base and J shed 1 base, with 12 bases lying between them. Looked up from germline, CDR1 is SGHKS and CDR2 is YYEKEE (reference sequence). The CDR3 DNA reads as TGTGCCAGCAGCTTGTCTCTAGACAGGTCCTACGAGCAGTACTTC. It specifies CASSLSLDRSYEQYF.

This chain uses TRBV29-1 with TRBJ1-3; D uncertain. Trimming left V 6 bases short and J 0 bases short, with 9 bases between. CDR3 length: 13 amino acids. In germline, CDR1 is SQVTM, CDR2 ANQGSEA. In nucleotides, the CDR3 is TGCAGCGTCGACACGGACTCTGGAAACACCATATATTTT. It specifies CSVDTDSGNTIYF.

This clone occurred many times. The chain carries TRBV12-3 or TRBV12-4 and TRBJ1-2; maybe TRBD1 (5 bases). Trimming left V 6 bases short and J 8 bases short, with 16 bases between. CDR3 length: 13 residues. The CDR3 nucleotides are TGTGCCAGCAGAAGTGACAGTGCTTCAGGCTACACCTTC. Translating it yields CASRSDSASGYTF.

The V call is TRBV7-3, the J call TRBJ2-2; TRBD1 aligns across 7 bases. Looked up from germline, CDR1 is SGHTA and CDR2 is FQGTGA. The CDR3 contains 14 residues. V was pared by 4 bases and J by 6 bases, with 5 bases of the junction left unmatched. CDR3 amino acids: CASSSPQGAGELFF. In nucleotides, the CDR3 is TGTGCCAGCAGCTCTCCTCAGGGGGCCGGGGAGCTGTTTTTT.

This sequence joins TRBV5-8 and TRBJ2-5; D possibly corresponds to TRBD1 (5 bases). V lost 2 bases to trimming and J lost 5 bases, with 10 bases between them. The CDR3 length is 13 residues. CDR1 and CDR2 (germline): SGHTS, YDEGEE. DNA for the CDR3: TGTGCCAGCAGCTTTCAGGGAAGCGAGACCCAGTACTTC. It translates to CASSFQGSETQYF.

This clone has a single count. J is TRBJ2-6 and V is TRBV5-1; 12 bases line up with TRBD1. After removal of 4 bases from V and 2 bases from J, the junction contained 16 bases not matched to a gene. Germline V gene sequence: CDR1 SGHRS, CDR2 YFSETQ. There are 21 residues in the CDR3. The CDR3: CASSLDRGTGGVMAGANVLTF. CDR3 in DNA: TGCGCCAGCAGCCTGGACCGAGGGACAGGGGGCGTTATGGCTGGGGCCAACGTCCTGACTTTC.

This clone was seen a few times. This chain uses TRBV3-1 (or the pseudogene TRBV3-2) with TRBJ1-1; D not certain. The CDR3 loop spans 13 amino acids. The V gene's germline CDR1 is LGHDT and CDR2 YNNKEL (reference sequence). Trimming took 0 bases from V and 14 from J, leaving 16 bases between them. CDR3 in amino acids: CASSQDSALVSFF. The CDR3, as DNA: TGTGCCAGCAGCCAAGATTCAGCGCTAGTATCCTTCTTT.

CDR3 nucleotides: TGTGCCAGCAGCACGGGACAAGCGCCTACGCCGCCCCTCCACTTT. This translates into CASSTGQAPTPPLHF. V gene TRBV6-5 combines with J gene TRBJ1-6; D is perhaps TRBD1 (6 bases). Germline CDR1 is MNHEY and CDR2 is SVGAGI. V dropped 6 bases and J dropped 13 bases, with 22 bases sitting between them. This CDR3 has 15 amino acids.

The CDR3, as DNA: TGTGCCAGCAGCCCTTTCCTCCGGGAGGACGAGCAGTACTTC. Encoded protein: CASSPFLREDEQYF. The chain employs TRBV3-1 (or the pseudogene TRBV3-2) and TRBJ2-7; TRBD2 agrees at 7 bases. Germline CDR1 reads LGHDT; CDR2 reads YNNKEL (reference sequence). The CDR3 covers 14 residues. The trim removed 4 bases at V and 5 bases at J, leaving 8 bases unmatched.

This CDR3 reads CASSKKSPFRAGVANVLTF. DNA for the CDR3: TGTGCCAGCAGCAAAAAAAGTCCCTTTCGAGCTGGTGTTGCCAACGTCCTGACTTTC. The gene calls are TRBV21-1 and TRBJ2-6; the table's TRBD2 call for D was not verified on the DNA. TRBV21-1 is designated a pseudogene. This CDR3 has 19 residues.

This sequence joins TRBV5-5 and TRBJ2-2; 8 bases are shared with TRBD1. This CDR3 has 16 residues. Germline CDR1 is SGHKS and CDR2 is YYEKEE (reference sequence). After removal of 4 bases from V and 1 base from J, the junction contained 6 bases not matched to a gene. The CDR3 spells CASSPTGGGNTGELFF. CDR3 coding DNA: TGTGCCAGCAGCCCCACAGGGGGTGGGAACACCGGGGAGCTGTTTTTT.

J is TRBJ1-3 and V is TRBV6-5; unclear D gene. Trimming cost V 6 bases and J 1 base, with 13 bases left between them. Looked up from germline, CDR1 is MNHEY and CDR2 is SVGAGI. The CDR3 loop spans 15 amino acids. The CDR3 protein is CASREFEFSGNTIYF. The CDR3 region has the DNA TGTGCCAGCAGGGAGTTCGAGTTTTCTGGAAACACCATATATTTT.

The chain is built from TRBV5-1 and TRBJ2-3; no clear D gene. There are 14 residues in the CDR3. Germline CDR1 is SGHRS and CDR2 is YFSETQ. V lost 1 base and J lost 3, with 9 bases in between. In DNA form, the CDR3 reads TGCGCCAGCAGCTTGAACGCGGCGACAGATACGCAGTATTTT. This gives the protein CASSLNAATDTQYF.

The chain joins TRBV12-3 or TRBV12-4 to TRBJ2-3, with 7 nucleotides matching TRBD1. The junction had 6 bases not matched to a gene; V was cut back by 10 bases and J by 11 bases. This CDR3 region has 10 residues. This CDR3 is CATDRDRQYF. For the CDR3, the DNA is TGTGCCACCGACCGGGACAGGCAGTATTTT.

This clone was detected once. The chain carries TRBV6-5 and TRBJ2-5, with D tentatively TRBD2 (6 bases). Germline assignment: CDR1 MNHEY and CDR2 SVGAGI. V shed 5 bases and J shed 2 bases, with 12 bases lying between them. The CDR3 runs 14 residues. In DNA, the CDR3 is TGTGCCAGCAGTCGGGACTTTCGACAAGAGACCCAGTACTTC. The encoded protein is CASSRDFRQETQYF.

The chain carries TRBV11-3 and TRBJ2-2, with D possibly being TRBD1 (6 bases). Per germline, CDR1 SGHNT and CDR2 YENEEA. The germline V and J ends were trimmed by 5 bases and 1 base, with 14 bases remaining between them. The CDR3 has 16 residues. CDR3 amino acids: CASSLGGHLNTGELFF. The DNA of the CDR3 is TGTGCCAGCAGCCTAGGGGGACATCTGAACACCGGGGAGCTGTTTTTT.

The genes are TRBV19 and TRBJ1-5, with a weak D call TRBD1 (5 bases). CDR3 length: 12 residues. Trimming pared 3 bases from V and 7 bases from J, leaving 7 bases between. Germline lookup yields CDR1 LNHDA and CDR2 SQIVND (reference sequence). The CDR3 DNA follows: TGTGCCAGTAGTATTGGGGGGCAGCCCCAGCATTTT. This sequence encodes CASSIGGQPQHF. Full variable domain (outside the CDR3, taken from reference TRBV19 and TRBJ1-5): DGGITQSPKYLFRKEGQNVTLSCEQNLNHDAMYWYRQDPGQGLRLIYYSQIVNDFQKGDIAEGYSVSREKKESFPLTVTSAQKNPTAFYLCASSIGGQPQHFGDGTRLSIL.

This rearrangement joins TRBV4-2 to TRBJ2-3; TRBD2 agrees at 14 bases. Germline V gene lookup returns CDR1 LGHNA and CDR2 YNFKEQ. The CDR3 loop spans 18 amino acids. J lost 3 bases, V lost 0 bases, and 5 bases had no gene match. The CDR3: CASSQDRLAGGPTDTQYF. The CDR3 DNA sequence: TGTGCCAGCAGCCAAGATAGACTAGCGGGGGGGCCGACAGATACGCAGTATTTT.

The chain has TRBV19 and TRBJ1-1; a weak D match, TRBD1 (6 bases). The CDR3 loop spans 14 amino acids. Germline loops: CDR1 LNHDA, CDR2 SQIVND (reference sequence). V was shortened by 6 bases and J by 1 base, with 12 bases between the two germline ends. The CDR3 DNA follows: TGTGCCAGTAGCGAAACAGGGCGGAACACTGAAGCTTTCTTT. This codes for CASSETGRNTEAFF.

This clone came up a few times. This sequence joins TRBV9 and TRBJ1-1, with 7 bases lining up with TRBD1. The CDR3 is 14 amino acids. V was clipped by 0 bases and J by 4 bases; unmatched bases: 3. CDR1 is SGDLS, CDR2 YYNGEE, per germline. This CDR3 is CASSVGTGPTEAFF. CDR3 DNA sequence: TGTGCCAGCAGCGTAGGGACAGGCCCCACTGAAGCTTTCTTT.

V is TRBV6-5 and J is TRBJ2-1, with a possible D match to TRBD1 (8 bases). CDR1 MNHEY and CDR2 SVGAGI come from the germline V gene. This CDR3 contains 14 residues. V lost 5 bases, J lost 8 bases, and 16 bases lay in between. CDR3 nucleotide sequence: TGTGCCAGCAGTCACGGAACAGGGGGGGATGAGCAGTTCTTC. Protein sequence: CASSHGTGGDEQFF.

CDR3 DNA: TGTGCCAGCAGTTTAGGTCGGGATTCTGCCCAGCATTTT. This codes for CASSLGRDSAQHF. The V gene is TRBV12-3 or TRBV12-4, the J gene TRBJ1-5; D remains ambiguous. Trimming stripped 1 base from V and 11 bases from J, with 12 bases between. CDR3 size: 13 residues.

The J gene is TRBJ1-2, the V gene TRBV28; 10 bases match TRBD1. Germline lookup yields CDR1 MDHEN and CDR2 SYDVKM. The trim removed 5 bases at V and 5 bases at J, leaving 11 bases unmatched. This CDR3 spans 16 amino acids. The CDR3 reads CASSPHGQGGQYGYTF. The CDR3 DNA follows: TGTGCCAGCAGTCCCCACGGACAGGGGGGTCAGTATGGCTACACCTTC.

This rearrangement joins TRBV3-1 (or the pseudogene TRBV3-2) to TRBJ1-2, with D perhaps TRBD1 (5 bases). The CDR3 has 13 amino acids. The germline gives CDR1 LGHDT, CDR2 YNNKEL (reference sequence). V lost 0 bases and J lost 7, with 9 bases in between. Here the CDR3 reads CASSQEGRGGYTF. For the CDR3, the DNA is TGTGCCAGCAGCCAAGAGGGTAGGGGTGGCTACACCTTC.